This entry describes one T cell receptor (beta chain). This sample also contains other DNA sequences that code for the same CDR3. The record originates from a study of shared clonotypes between healthy human individuals. TCRdb's table, derived via immunoSEQ multiplex PCR, lists solely in-frame clones and lacks some. The data contain about 980,000 clones, approximately 80% of them singletons. The CDR3 spans 12 residues. Germline loops: CDR1 MDHEN, CDR2 SYDVKM. Trimming left V 4 bases short and J 8 bases short, with 11 bases between. The clonotype was recovered from a man younger than 35 in good health. The sequenced material came from memory CD4+ T cells sorted from blood. The subset: CD45RA-negative fraction. The chain has TRBV28 and TRBJ1-2, with D perhaps matching TRBD1 (6 bases). CDR3 nucleotide sequence: TGTGCCAGCAGTTCGAACAGGGACGGCTACACCTTC. It yields the protein CASSSNRDGYTF.